This T cell receptor (beta chain) was identified during a study of identical twins. Notes on the study in general: For out-of-frame beta sequences, excess twin sharing was weaker.

The CDR3 is 13 amino acids. The V end lost 3 bases, the J end lost 6 bases, and 6 bases lay between the germline ends. Germline V gives CDR1 LGHDT, CDR2 YNNKEL (reference sequence). Concerning this clonotype: The antigen is undetermined.

TCRdb ran MiXCR on the 5' RACE reads and lists one entry per CDR3 protein. Of about 210,000 distinct CDR3 sequences detected, roughly 10% appear once; the ten largest clones hold around 5.1%. The clonotype comes from a woman aged 18-29 years in good health. Material for sequencing was memory (CD45RO+) T cells sorted from blood. This sequence joins TRBV3-1 and TRBJ1-6; D unclear. CDR3 nucleotide sequence: TGTGCCAGCAGCCAGGGCGGTAATTCACCCCTCCACTTT. It is translated as CASSQGGNSPLHF.